Shown below are 17 T cell receptor beta chains from a single sample sequenced in a study of blood T cells in healthy people across ages. The authors ran a second PCR of 7 to 11 cycles using a sample-barcoded 5' primer and a J-beta primer mix. TCRdb re-called the 5' RACE reads with MiXCR, one entry per CDR3 protein. The table shows approximately 2,000,000 distinct CDR3 sequences, with about two fifths occurring only once. The sequenced sample consisted of blood. The receptors were gathered from a human donor in good health.

The V and J genes are TRBV5-1 and TRBJ2-3; perhaps TRBD2 as D (6 bases). The CDR3 sequence is 14 residues long. Germline lookup yields CDR1 SGHRS and CDR2 YFSETQ. Trimming shortened V by 3 bases and J by 4 bases, and 12 bases separated the two germline ends. CDR3 coding DNA: TGCGCCAGCAGCTCGGGGGTACGCTCAGATACGCAGTATTTT. Translation: CASSSGVRSDTQYF.

This chain joins TRBV15 and TRBJ1-6; the D is unclear. The CDR3 is 12 residues long. Germline V gene data show CDR1 as LNHNV and CDR2 as YYDKDF (reference sequence). The V end was cut by 1 base, the J end by 12 bases, with 7 bases between. The CDR3 coding sequence is TGTGCCACCAGCAGAGGCCGGGAACCCCTCCACTTT. Amino acid sequence: CATSRGREPLHF.

This clonotype was found a few times. The chain combines TRBV7-6 with TRBJ2-3; D may be TRBD2 (5 bases). Germline CDR1 SGHVS, CDR2 FNYEAQ. V was trimmed by 0 bases and J by 0 bases, leaving 13 bases between them. The CDR3 sequence is 17 residues long. The CDR3 bases are TGTGCCAGCAGCTTAGCTTGGTCGGGGAGCAGCACAGATACGCAGTATTTT. As protein: CASSLAWSGSSTDTQYF.

A remark on this clonotype: A read error may explain this, as a much larger clone is one base away. The chain links TRBV29-1 to TRBJ2-7, with D perhaps matching TRBD2 (6 bases). This CDR3 is 10 amino acids long. Per the germline V gene, CDR1 is SQVTM and CDR2 is ANQGSEA. The CDR3 sequence: CNVGGYEQYF. The CDR3 DNA reads as TGCAACGTGGGGGGATACGAGCAGTACTTC.

The CDR3 DNA is TGCAGTGCTTACCCCTTGGGACAGGGTCAGTGGGAGACCCAGTACTTC. This gives the protein CSAYPLGQGQWETQYF. The chain uses TRBV20-1 and TRBJ2-5, with 9 bases fitting TRBD1. CDR1 and CDR2 from the germline V gene are DFQATT and SNEGSKA (reference sequence). Trimming at V came to 5 bases and at J to 5 bases, leaving 15 bases not matched to a gene. The CDR3 consists of 16 residues.

This clonotype was recorded a few times. This rearrangement joins TRBV4-2 to TRBJ1-2; D remains ambiguous. The CDR3 consists of 15 residues. Germline CDR1 and CDR2: LGHNA and YNFKEQ. The ends were cut back, 1 base at V and 7 bases at J, with 16 bases in the middle. The CDR3 sequence: CASSQGASYLGGYTF. In DNA form, the CDR3 reads TGTGCCAGCAGCCAAGGGGCATCGTATTTGGGTGGCTACACCTTC.

In its sample, this clonotype was seen a few times. This chain uses TRBV3-1 with TRBJ1-2; 7 nucleotides agree with TRBD1. V was pared by 4 bases and J by 7 bases, with 12 bases of the junction left unmatched. The CDR3 contains 15 residues. Germline V gene lookup returns CDR1 LGHDT and CDR2 YNNKEL (reference sequence). The CDR3, as DNA: TGTGCCAGCAGCCCCTTGGGGCAGGGGGTAGGTGGCTACACCTTC. Translated: CASSPLGQGVGGYTF.

This clonotype was seen only a few times. This chain links TRBV13 with TRBJ1-2, with 7 bases identical to TRBD1. The J segment lost 3 bases and the V segment lost 5 bases, leaving 9 bases of the junction unmatched. The CDR3 runs 15 residues. Germline V gene lookup returns CDR1 PRHDT and CDR2 FYEKMQ (reference sequence). CDR3 coding DNA: TGTGCCAGCAGCCCGACCGGGACAGCGTACTATGGCTACACCTTC. It encodes CASSPTGTAYYGYTF.

The rearrangement joins TRBV20-1 to TRBJ2-5; no clear D. The CDR3 contains 13 residues. Trimming pared 5 bases from V and 0 bases from J, leaving 10 bases between. In germline, CDR1 is DFQATT, CDR2 SNEGSKA (reference sequence). The CDR3 here is CSAQTEYQETQYF. The CDR3 nucleotides are TGCAGTGCTCAGACCGAGTACCAAGAGACCCAGTACTTC.

This clonotype was counted between two and nine times. The chain combines TRBV7-6 with TRBJ2-1; TRBD2 matches at 16 bases. Trimming took 5 bases from V and 8 from J; bases not matched to a gene: 6. The CDR3 is 16 amino acids. Per germline, CDR1 SGHVS and CDR2 FNYEAQ. CDR3 residues: CASSHPGTSGGDEQFF. CDR3 sequence (DNA): TGTGCCAGCAGCCACCCGGGGACTAGCGGGGGGGATGAGCAGTTCTTC.

This clonotype turned up a few times. The rearrangement joins TRBV5-1 to TRBJ2-3; unclear D gene. The V end lost 1 base, the J end lost 2 bases, and 8 bases lay between the germline ends. Germline V gives CDR1 SGHRS, CDR2 YFSETQ. The CDR3 has 14 amino acids. The CDR3 loop reads CASSLNSYTDTQYF. The CDR3 DNA reads as TGCGCCAGCAGCTTGAACAGTTACACAGATACGCAGTATTTT.

In its sample, this clonotype was seen a few times. The J gene is TRBJ1-4, the V gene TRBV5-1; no definite D call. CDR1 SGHRS and CDR2 YFSETQ come from the germline V gene. Trimming pared 0 bases from V and 4 bases from J, leaving 7 bases between. The length of the CDR3 is 14 residues. The DNA of the CDR3 is TGCGCCAGCAGCTTGGAAGGGATTAATGAAAAACTGTTTTTT. Amino acid sequence: CASSLEGINEKLFF.

The CDR3 sequence: CASSASPGMGDTEAFF. The CDR3 nucleotides are TGTGCCAGCAGCGCCTCGCCAGGGATGGGGGACACTGAAGCTTTCTTT. This chain connects TRBV9 to TRBJ1-1; the D gene is possibly TRBD1 (5 bases). Germline V gives CDR1 SGDLS, CDR2 YYNGEE. V was trimmed by 3 bases and J by 3 bases, leaving 18 bases between them. The CDR3 is made up of 16 amino acids.

This clonotype has more than one count but fewer than ten. The chain carries TRBV5-5 and TRBJ2-3; the D is unclear. Trimming left V 6 bases short and J 4 bases short, with 15 bases between. CDR1 SGHKS and CDR2 YYEKEE come from the germline V gene (reference sequence). This CDR3 region has 14 residues. The CDR3 DNA is TGTGCCAGCAACCCCACAGCTAGGCCAGATACGCAGTATTTT. Its translation is CASNPTARPDTQYF. Based on the CDR3 plus reference TRBV5-5 and TRBJ2-3, the full variable domain is DAGVTQSPTHLIKTRGQQVTLRCSPISGHKSVSWYQQVLGQGPQFIFQYYEKEERGRGNFPDRFSARQFPNYSSELNVNALLLGDSALYLCASNPTARPDTQYFGPGTRLTVL.

The J gene is TRBJ2-1, the V gene TRBV4-3; no definite D call. V was pared by 4 bases and J by 9 bases, with 13 bases between. The CDR3 totals 13 residues. The germline gives CDR1 LGHNA, CDR2 YSLEER. The CDR3 nucleotides are TGCGCCAGCAGCCGGAAGACGGCAGGTGAGCAGTTCTTC. Translated, it gives CASSRKTAGEQFF.

V usage is TRBV12-3 or TRBV12-4 and J usage is TRBJ2-1; D remains unclear. Between the trimmed V and J ends, which lost 2 bases and 11 bases, there was a span of 7 bases. This CDR3 has 11 residues. The CDR3 sequence is CASSLSNQQFF. The CDR3 nucleotides read TGTGCCAGCAGTTTATCAAACCAGCAGTTCTTC.

The chain links TRBV20-1 to TRBJ2-7; 7 bases are shared with TRBD1. The germline V gene has CDR1 DFQATT and CDR2 SNEGSKA (reference sequence). V was pared by 3 bases and J by 4 bases, with 12 bases of the junction left unmatched. The CDR3 has 15 amino acids. CDR3: CSASLGTVGFYEQYF. The CDR3 DNA reads TGCAGTGCTAGTTTGGGGACAGTGGGTTTTTACGAGCAGTACTTC.